These 10 T cell receptor beta chains share one sample of origin, sequenced in a study of identical twins. MiXCR, run by TCRdb on the 5' RACE reads, gives a single entry per CDR3 protein. The sample holds 350,000 to 600,000 distinct CDR3 sequences; approximately 14% are singletons and the top ten take 0.52%. A further study also used this sample, focusing on yellow fever vaccine responses in identical twins.

Material: CD4+ T cells sorted from blood. These receptor sequences come from a woman under 30 in good health.

This clonotype was seen more than once but under ten times. This sequence joins TRBV9 and TRBJ2-5; D unresolved. This CDR3 has 16 amino acids. Germline V gene sequence: CDR1 SGDLS, CDR2 YYNGEE. Trimming cost V 0 bases and J 2 bases, with 14 bases left between them. The CDR3 bases are TGTGCCAGCAGCGTAGGACCAACCCCGACGCAAGAGACCCAGTACTTC. Residues: CASSVGPTPTQETQYF.

This clonotype was detected only a few times. This chain connects TRBV28 to TRBJ2-5; 9 nucleotides line up with TRBD2. V dropped 6 bases and J dropped 2; count of bases not matched to a gene: 10. From germline, CDR1 is MDHEN and CDR2 SYDVKM. This CDR3 is 16 amino acids long. The DNA for the CDR3 is TGTGCCAGCAGCCAATTGGCGGGAGGGTCTCAAGAGACCCAGTACTTC. This sequence encodes CASSQLAGGSQETQYF.

The chain recombines TRBV4-1 with TRBJ2-2; D unclear. The V and J ends lost 2 bases and 7 bases respectively, with 11 bases between them. This CDR3 contains 14 residues. Germline V gene data show CDR1 as MGHRA and CDR2 as YSYEKL. The CDR3 DNA reads as TGCGCCAGCAGCCAATCGGTCCGGAGCGGGGAGCTGTTTTTT. The encoded protein is CASSQSVRSGELFF.

CDR3: CASRTHSSGANVLTF. The DNA of the CDR3 is TGTGCCAGCCGAACCCATAGCTCTGGGGCCAACGTCCTGACTTTC. The genes are TRBV28 and TRBJ2-6; no reliable D call. This CDR3 is built from 15 residues. With 8 bases removed from V and 0 bases from J, the gap between germline ends came to 11 bases. Per the germline V gene, CDR1 is MDHEN and CDR2 is SYDVKM.

This clonotype was detected only a few times. V gene TRBV15 combines with J gene TRBJ2-7; the match to TRBD1 covers 7 bases. This CDR3 region has 14 residues. Germline loops: CDR1 LNHNV, CDR2 YYDKDF (reference sequence). The V gene end was trimmed by 3 bases and the J gene end by 1 base; junction bases not matched to a gene: 3. The CDR3 loop reads CATSRTGNSYEQYF. As DNA, the CDR3 is TGTGCCACCAGCAGGACAGGGAATTCCTACGAGCAGTACTTC.

J is TRBJ2-7 and V is TRBV25-1; the match to TRBD1 covers 9 bases. The CDR3 has 16 residues. V dropped 3 bases and J dropped 3; count of bases not matched to a gene: 9. CDR1 and CDR2 (germline): MGHDK, SYGVNS. The CDR3 is CASSEAGQGLNYEQYF. CDR3 nucleotides: TGTGCCAGCAGTGAGGCGGGACAGGGCCTAAACTACGAGCAGTACTTC.

The genes are TRBV24-1 and TRBJ2-1, with 10 bases aligning to TRBD1. V dropped 8 bases and J dropped 7; count of bases not matched to a gene: 4. This CDR3 comprises 13 residues. Looked up from germline, CDR1 is KGHDR and CDR2 is SFDVKD. The chain's CDR3 is CATKDRGLNEQFF. The CDR3 DNA reads as TGTGCCACCAAAGACAGGGGGCTGAATGAGCAGTTCTTC.

This clonotype appeared a few times. CDR3 sequence (DNA): TGCAGTGCTAGTGGTATTAACGAGCAGTACTTC. It specifies CSASGINEQYF. The chain is built from TRBV20-1 and TRBJ2-7; D not resolved. V lost 3 bases and J 5 bases, leaving 8 bases between the germline ends. This CDR3 is built from 11 residues. Germline V CDR1 and CDR2: DFQATT, SNEGSKA (reference sequence).

This clonotype turned up a few times. CDR3 sequence (DNA): TGTGCCAGCAGCCGCGGCGCCAGGGGGATAAGGGCTAATGAAAAACTGTTTTTT. As protein: CASSRGARGIRANEKLFF. The chain joins TRBV7-8 to TRBJ1-4; the match to TRBD1 covers 7 bases. The V gene end was trimmed by 5 bases and the J gene end by 3 bases; junction bases not matched to a gene: 15. The germline V gene has CDR1 SGHVS and CDR2 FQNEAQ. The CDR3 totals 18 residues. The variable domain in full, completed from reference TRBV7-8 and TRBJ1-4, reads GAGVSQSPRYKVAKRGQDVALRCDPISGHVSLFWYQQALGQGPEFLTYFQNEAQLDKSGLPSDRFFAERPEGSVSTLKIQRTQQEDSAVYLCASSRGARGIRANEKLFFGSGTQLSVL.

This clonotype was found many times. The rearrangement uses TRBV12-3 or TRBV12-4 and TRBJ2-1, with D possibly being TRBD1 or TRBD2 (5 bases each). Trimming pared 6 bases from V and 4 bases from J, leaving 10 bases between. The CDR3 contains 13 residues. The CDR3 DNA follows: TGTGCCAGCAGGGGGGACGGATACAATGAGCAGTTCTTC. It codes for CASRGDGYNEQFF.